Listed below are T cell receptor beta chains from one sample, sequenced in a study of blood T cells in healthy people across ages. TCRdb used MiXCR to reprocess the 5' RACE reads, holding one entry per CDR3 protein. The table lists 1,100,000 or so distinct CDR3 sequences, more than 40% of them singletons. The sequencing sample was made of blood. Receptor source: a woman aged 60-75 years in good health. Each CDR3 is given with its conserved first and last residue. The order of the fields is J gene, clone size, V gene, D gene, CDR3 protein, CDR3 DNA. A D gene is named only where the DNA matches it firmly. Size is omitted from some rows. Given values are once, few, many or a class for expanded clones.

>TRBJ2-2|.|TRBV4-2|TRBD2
CASSQEGLAETGELFF
TGTGCCAGCAGCCAAGAGGGACTAGCGGAAACCGGGGAGCTGTTTTTT
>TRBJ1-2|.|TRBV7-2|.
CASGQGRTTYGYTF
TGTGCCAGCGGCCAAGGACGGACCACCTATGGCTACACCTTC
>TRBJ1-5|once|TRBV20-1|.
CSARDPGSSQPQHF
TGCAGTGCTAGAGACCCAGGGTCGTCTCAGCCCCAGCATTTT
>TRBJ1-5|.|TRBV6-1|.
CASSELGGSNQPQHF
TGTGCCAGCAGTGAATTAGGGGGTAGCAATCAGCCCCAGCATTTT
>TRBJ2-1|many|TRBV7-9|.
CASSPTDRGEQFF
TGTGCCAGCAGCCCAACGGACAGAGGTGAGCAGTTCTTC
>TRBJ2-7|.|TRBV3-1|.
CASSHGHIPYEQYF
TGTGCCAGCAGCCACGGGCATATCCCCTACGAGCAGTACTTC
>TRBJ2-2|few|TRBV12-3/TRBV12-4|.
CASSPLRGTGELFF
TGTGCCAGCAGTCCACTCAGGGGCACCGGGGAGCTGTTTTTT
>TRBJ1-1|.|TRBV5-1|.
CASSDLQGNTEAFF
TGCGCCAGCAGCGATCTCCAAGGGAACACTGAAGCTTTCTTT
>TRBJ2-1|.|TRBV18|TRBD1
CASSPRGTGRNEQFF
TGTGCCAGCTCACCACGCGGGACAGGGAGAAATGAGCAGTTCTTC
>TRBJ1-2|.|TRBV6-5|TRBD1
CASSYHRSQGRNYGYTF
TGTGCCAGCAGTTACCACCGCTCACAGGGGCGAAACTATGGCTACACCTTC
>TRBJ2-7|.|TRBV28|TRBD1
CASRDSGQGSYEQYF
TGTGCCAGCAGGGATTCGGGACAGGGATCCTACGAGCAGTACTTC
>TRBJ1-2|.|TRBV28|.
CASSVVQGLGYTF
TGTGCCAGCAGTGTAGTCCAAGGGTTAGGCTACACCTTC
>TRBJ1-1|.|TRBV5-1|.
CASSLGVLMNTEAFF
TGCGCCAGCAGCTTGGGAGTTCTTATGAACACTGAAGCTTTCTTT
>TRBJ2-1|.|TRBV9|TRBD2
CASSGLAGHYNEQFF
TGTGCCAGCAGCGGACTAGCGGGTCATTACAATGAGCAGTTCTTC
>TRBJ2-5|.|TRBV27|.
CATGSGAGQETQYF
TGTGCCACCGGCTCCGGGGCAGGACAAGAGACCCAGTACTTC